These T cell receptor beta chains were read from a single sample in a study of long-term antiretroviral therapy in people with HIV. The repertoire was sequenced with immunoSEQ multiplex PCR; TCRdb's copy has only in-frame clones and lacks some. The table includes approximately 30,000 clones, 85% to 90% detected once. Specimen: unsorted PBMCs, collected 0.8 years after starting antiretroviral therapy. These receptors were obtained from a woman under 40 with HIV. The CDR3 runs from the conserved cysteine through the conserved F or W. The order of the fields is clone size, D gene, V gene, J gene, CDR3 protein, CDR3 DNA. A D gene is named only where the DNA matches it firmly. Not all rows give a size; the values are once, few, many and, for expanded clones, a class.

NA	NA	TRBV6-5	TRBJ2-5	CASNPRGLETQYF	TGTGCCAGCAACCCCCGGGGGTTGGAGACCCAGTACTTC
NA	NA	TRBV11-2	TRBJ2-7	CASSLAQGRYEQYF	TGTGCCAGCAGCTTAGCCCAGGGGCGGTACGAGCAGTACTTC
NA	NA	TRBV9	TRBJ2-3	CASSPPLADTQYF	TGTGCCAGCAGCCCACCTTTGGCCGATACGCAGTATTTT
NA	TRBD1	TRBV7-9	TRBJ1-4	CASLDRGYATNEKLFF	TGTGCCAGCCTGGACAGGGGGTATGCAACTAATGAAAAACTGTTTTTT
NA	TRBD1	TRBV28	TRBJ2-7	CASERTGSYEQYF	TGTGCCAGCGAACGGACAGGGTCCTACGAGCAGTACTTC
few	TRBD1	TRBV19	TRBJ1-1	CASRRTGTNTEAFF	TGTGCCAGCCGAAGGACAGGGACGAACACTGAAGCTTTCTTT
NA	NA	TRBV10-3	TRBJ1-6	CAIRAGPLVKNSPLHF	TGTGCCATCAGGGCCGGGCCTCTTGTAAAGAATTCACCCCTCCACTTT
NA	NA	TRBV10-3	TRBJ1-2	CAISDTGIYGYTF	TGTGCCATCAGTGATACGGGGATCTATGGCTACACCTTC
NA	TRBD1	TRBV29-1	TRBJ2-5	CSTGTGLQETQYF	TGCAGCACCGGGACAGGGCTCCAAGAGACCCAGTACTTC
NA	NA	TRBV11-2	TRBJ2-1	CASSLKAVRGAGEQFF	TGTGCCAGCAGCTTAAAAGCTGTCCGCGGGGCGGGTGAGCAGTTCTTC
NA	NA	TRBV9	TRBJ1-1	CASSVAEGRQEAFF	TGTGCCAGCAGCGTAGCCGAGGGCCGTCAAGAAGCTTTCTTT
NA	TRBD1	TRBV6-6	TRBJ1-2	CASSSLGTDGYTF	TGTGCCAGCAGTTCCCTCGGGACAGATGGCTACACCTTC
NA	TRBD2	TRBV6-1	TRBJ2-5	CASSEAVGEGNRETQYF	TGTGCCAGCAGTGAAGCTGTCGGGGAGGGGAATCGAGAGACCCAGTACTTC
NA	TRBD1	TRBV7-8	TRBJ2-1	CASKTNRDRRWDEQFF	TGTGCCAGCAAAACGAACCGGGACAGGCGGTGGGATGAGCAGTTCTTC
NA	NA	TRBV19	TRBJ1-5	CASSMLEAHNQPQHF	TGTGCCAGTAGTATGTTGGAGGCGCACAATCAGCCCCAGCATTTT
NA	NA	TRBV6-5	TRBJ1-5	CASSYYSVDQPQHF	TGTGCCAGCAGTTACTACTCCGTGGACCAGCCCCAGCATTTT
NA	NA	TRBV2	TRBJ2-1	CASSEMVGLYNEQFF	TGTGCCAGCAGTGAGATGGTAGGACTCTACAATGAGCAGTTCTTC
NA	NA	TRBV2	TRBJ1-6	CATTPGPGSPLHF	TGTGCCACCACACCCGGACCGGGCTCACCCCTCCACTTT
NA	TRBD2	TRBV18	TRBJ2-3	CASSPLAAADTQYF	TGTGCCAGCTCACCCCTAGCGGCGGCAGATACGCAGTATTTT
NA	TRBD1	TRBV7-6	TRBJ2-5	CASSSGTGSLGTQYF	TGTGCCAGCAGCTCCGGGACAGGGAGCCTCGGGACCCAGTACTTC
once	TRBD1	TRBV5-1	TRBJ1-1	CASSPEGLGQENTEAFF	TGCGCCAGCAGCCCGGAGGGATTGGGACAGGAAAACACTGAAGCTTTCTTT
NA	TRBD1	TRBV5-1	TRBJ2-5	CASSGTAQETQYF	TGCGCCAGTTCCGGGACAGCGCAAGAGACCCAGTACTTC
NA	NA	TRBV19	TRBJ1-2	CATVQGERRGYTF	TGTGCCACGGTACAGGGTGAGCGTAGAGGCTACACCTTC
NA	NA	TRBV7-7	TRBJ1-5	CASSTGPRQPQHF	TGTGCCAGCAGCACGGGACCCCGGCAGCCCCAGCATTTT
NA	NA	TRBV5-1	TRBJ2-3	CASSLPVTDTQYF	TGCGCCAGCAGCTTACCAGTTACAGATACGCAGTATTTT
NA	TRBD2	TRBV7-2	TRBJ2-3	CASSLTTSGGIGYF	TGTGCCAGCAGCTTAACAACTAGCGGGGGGATTGGGTATTTT
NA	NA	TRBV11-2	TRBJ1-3	CASSPKGLAGNTIYF	TGTGCCAGCAGCCCTAAGGGCCTGGCTGGAAACACCATATATTTT
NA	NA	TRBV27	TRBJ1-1	CASSYSGNTEAFF	TGTGCCAGCAGTTATAGTGGCAACACTGAAGCTTTCTTT
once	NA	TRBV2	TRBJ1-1	CASSETAREAFF	TGTGCCAGCAGTGAAACGGCCAGAGAAGCTTTCTTT
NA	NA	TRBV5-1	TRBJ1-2	CASSSGGLGGYTF	TGCGCCAGCAGCTCCGGGGGCCTAGGTGGCTACACCTTC
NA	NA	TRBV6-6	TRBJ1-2	CASSRTASNYGYTF	TGTGCCAGCAGTCGGACAGCTTCTAACTATGGCTACACCTTC
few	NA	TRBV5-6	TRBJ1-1	CASSHVPTEAFF	TGTGCCAGCAGCCATGTCCCAACTGAAGCTTTCTTT
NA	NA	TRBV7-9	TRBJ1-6	CASSLDSEASPLHF	TGTGCCAGCAGCCTCGACAGCGAAGCTTCACCCCTCCACTTT
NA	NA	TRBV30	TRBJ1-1	CAWSVRSTVENTEAFF	TGTGCCTGGAGTGTACGTTCAACCGTGGAGAACACTGAAGCTTTCTTT
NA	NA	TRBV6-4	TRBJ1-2	CASRDGSFDYTF	TGTGCCAGCAGGGACGGCTCATTTGACTACACCTTC
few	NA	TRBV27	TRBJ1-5	CASSLHAGHNQPQHF	TGTGCCAGCAGTTTGCATGCAGGGCACAATCAGCCCCAGCATTTT
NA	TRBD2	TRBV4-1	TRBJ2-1	CASSQGAGVYNEQFF	TGCGCCAGCAGCCAGGGAGCGGGGGTTTACAATGAGCAGTTCTTC
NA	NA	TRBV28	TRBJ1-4	CASNQDTKRREKLFF	TGTGCCAGCAATCAGGACACGAAAAGACGTGAAAAACTGTTTTTT
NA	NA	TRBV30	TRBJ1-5	CAWSVGQVRQPQHF	TGTGCCTGGAGTGTTGGTCAGGTCCGCCAGCCCCAGCATTTT
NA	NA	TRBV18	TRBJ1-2	CASSPPPNYGYTF	TGTGCCAGCTCACCACCACCTAACTATGGCTACACCTTC
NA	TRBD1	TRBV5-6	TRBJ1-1	CASSLKDRREAFF	TGTGCCAGCAGCTTGAAGGACAGGAGGGAAGCTTTCTTT
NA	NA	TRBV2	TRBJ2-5	CASSDGGLIQETQYF	TGTGCCAGCAGTGACGGGGGACTTATCCAAGAGACCCAGTACTTC
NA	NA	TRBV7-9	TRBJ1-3	CASSLGQEGNTIYF	TGTGCCAGCAGCTTAGGACAGGAAGGAAACACCATATATTTT
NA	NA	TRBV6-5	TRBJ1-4	CASSYSSLATNEKLFF	TGTGCCAGCAGTTACTCGTCCCTTGCAACTAATGAAAAACTGTTTTTT
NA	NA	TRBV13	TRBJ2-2	CASRTDLSANTGELFF	TGTGCCAGCAGGACTGATCTGAGCGCGAACACCGGGGAGCTGTTTTTT
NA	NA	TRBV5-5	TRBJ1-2	CASSLQSGTRNGYTF	TGTGCCAGCAGCTTACAATCCGGGACCAGAAATGGCTACACCTTC
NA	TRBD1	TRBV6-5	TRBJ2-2	CASWDSRTNTGELFF	TGTGCCAGCTGGGACAGTAGAACGAACACCGGGGAGCTGTTTTTT
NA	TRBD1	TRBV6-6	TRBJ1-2	CASYRGFGYTF	TGTGCCAGCTACAGGGGGTTTGGCTACACCTTC
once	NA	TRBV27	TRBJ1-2	CASSFGNALGYTF	TGTGCCAGCAGTTTCGGTAATGCTCTTGGCTACACCTTC